These 31 T cell receptor beta chains came from one sample sequenced in a study of identical twins. TCRdb redid the calling of the 5' RACE reads with MiXCR, one entry per CDR3 protein. This repertoire shows just over 450,000 distinct CDR3 sequences, more than 13% found once; its top ten account for roughly 0.56%. The sample also formed part of further work on yellow fever vaccine responses in identical twins.

What was sequenced was CD4+ T cells sorted from blood. The origin of the receptors is a woman aged 18-35 years in good health.

This clonotype was counted ten times or more. V gene TRBV5-1 combines with J gene TRBJ2-3; 7 nucleotides agree with TRBD1. Germline assignment: CDR1 SGHRS and CDR2 YFSETQ. The CDR3 has 14 amino acids. V shed 1 base and J 5 bases; nucleotides not matched to a gene: 4. The DNA of the CDR3 is TGCGCCAGCAGCTTGACAGGGGCTCAAGATACGCAGTATTTT. This codes for CASSLTGAQDTQYF.

This chain connects TRBV3-1 to TRBJ2-3, with D maybe TRBD1 (5 bases). CDR3 length equals 15 residues. The germline V gene encodes CDR1 LGHDT and CDR2 YNNKEL (reference sequence). V was cut by 5 bases and J by 0 bases, with 12 bases left in between. The CDR3 region is CASSGAWGSTDTQYF. CDR3 in DNA: TGTGCCAGCAGCGGGGCCTGGGGTAGCACAGATACGCAGTATTTT.

This clonotype was counted many times. This chain joins TRBV5-1 and TRBJ2-1; 12 nucleotides agree with TRBD1. This CDR3 comprises 16 residues. With 5 bases clipped from V and 8 bases from J, the junction kept 11 bases outside the gene matches. Germline CDR1 SGHRS, CDR2 YFSETQ. CDR3 sequence reads: CASRVSFGTGGDEQFF. The CDR3, as DNA: TGCGCCAGCAGAGTTAGTTTTGGGACAGGGGGCGATGAGCAGTTCTTC.

The genes are TRBV10-3 and TRBJ2-5; 14 bases are a match to TRBD2. Germline V gives CDR1 ENHRY, CDR2 SYGVKD. CDR3 length equals 15 residues. J lost 3 bases, V lost 5 bases, and 2 bases had no gene match. CDR3 sequence (DNA): TGTGCCATCAGTCGACTAGCGGGAGGGGAAGAGACCCAGTACTTC. Amino acids: CAISRLAGGEETQYF.

This rearrangement joins TRBV12-3 or TRBV12-4 to TRBJ1-2; TRBD1 matches 7 bases. Losses at the gene ends were 3 bases for V and 0 bases for J; bases not matched to a gene: 1. This CDR3 contains 14 residues. The CDR3, as DNA: TGTGCCAGCAGTTTCGGGACAGCTAACTATGGCTACACCTTC. Its translation is CASSFGTANYGYTF.

The chain employs TRBV29-1 and TRBJ1-2, with 8 bases lining up with TRBD1. There are 11 residues in the CDR3. In germline, CDR1 is SQVTM, CDR2 ANQGSEA. J gave up 7 bases and V 7 bases, and 5 bases lay outside the gene matches. Written as DNA, the CDR3 is TGCAGCGGTCAGGGGGCGCTTGGCTACACCTTC. This codes for CSGQGALGYTF.

The gene calls are TRBV6-5 and TRBJ2-7; 12 nucleotides agree with TRBD1. V gave up 2 bases and J gave up 7 bases; unmatched junction bases: 6. Looked up from germline, CDR1 is MNHEY and CDR2 is SVGAGI. This CDR3 contains 15 residues. The CDR3 is CASSYAGQGAQEQYF. In DNA, the CDR3 is TGTGCCAGCAGTTACGCGGGACAGGGGGCGCAAGAGCAGTACTTC.

There are many counts of this clonotype. The chain recombines TRBV28 with TRBJ1-5; 7 nucleotides match TRBD1. The CDR3 sequence is 15 residues long. Germline V gives CDR1 MDHEN, CDR2 SYDVKM. V trimming: 7 bases; J trimming: 0 bases; junction bases outside the gene matches: 6. The CDR3 sequence is CASTDGTDSNQPQHF. CDR3 DNA: TGTGCCAGCACCGACGGGACAGATAGCAATCAGCCCCAGCATTTT. The whole variable domain, remainder taken from reference TRBV28 and TRBJ1-5, is DVKVTQSSRYLVKRTGEKVFLECVQDMDHENMFWYRQDPGLGLRLIYFSYDVKMKEKGDIPEGYSVSREKKERFSLILESASTNQTSMYLCASTDGTDSNQPQHFGDGTRLSIL.

CDR3 protein: CASSLRGTGSNEQYF. The CDR3, as DNA: TGTGCCAGCAGCTTAAGGGGGACAGGGTCCAACGAGCAGTACTTC. This sequence joins TRBV7-9 and TRBJ2-7; 9 bases map to TRBD1. This CDR3 has 15 residues. Trimming cost V 2 bases and J 5 bases; bases outside gene matches: 7. Germline CDR1 is SEHNR and CDR2 is FQNEAQ (reference sequence).

This clonotype was seen many times. Mismatch with germline at one junction end may stem from a read error. V usage is TRBV18 and J usage is TRBJ2-7, with 8 bases fitting TRBD1. CDR3 size: 14 residues. CDR1 is KGHSH, CDR2 LQKENI, per germline. The CDR3 nucleotides are TGCGCCAGCAGCCCTTCGACAGGGGCCTACGAGCAGTACTTC. Translated: CASSPSTGAYEQYF.

In its sample, this clonotype was seen many times. The V call is TRBV6-1, the J call TRBJ2-1, with TRBD2 identical over 9 bases. The V segment lost 6 bases and the J segment 4 bases; nucleotides outside the gene matches: 7. The CDR3 runs 15 residues. Per germline, CDR1 MNHNS and CDR2 SASEGT. DNA for the CDR3: TGTGCCAGCAGCTCACCTAGCGGGGAGTACAATGAGCAGTTCTTC. The encoded protein is CASSSPSGEYNEQFF.

This clonotype was picked up a small number of times. The chain has TRBV14 and TRBJ1-1; TRBD1 might be the D (5 bases). Trimming left V 4 bases short and J 3 bases short, with 15 bases between. The length of the CDR3 is 15 residues. Germline lookup yields CDR1 SGHDN and CDR2 FVKESK. CDR3 residues: CASSLRTGGDTEAFF. As DNA, the CDR3 is TGTGCCAGCAGCCTTAGGACGGGGGGGGACACTGAAGCTTTCTTT.

This clonotype was seen only a few times. This rearrangement joins TRBV10-2 to TRBJ2-5; D unclear. The V end lost 1 base, the J end lost 5 bases, and 17 bases lay between the germline ends. This CDR3 is built from 16 residues. The germline V gene encodes CDR1 WSHSY and CDR2 SAAADI. CDR3 in amino acids: CASSELVTATMETQYF. In DNA form, the CDR3 reads TGCGCCAGCAGTGAGTTGGTTACGGCGACGATGGAGACCCAGTACTTC.

The chain recombines TRBV9 with TRBJ2-1, with TRBD2 matching over 9 bases. The CDR3 covers 16 residues. Germline-derived CDR1 and CDR2 are SGDLS and YYNGEE. V gave up 4 bases and J gave up 3 bases; unmatched junction bases: 8. The CDR3 here is CASSSRSGSFYNEQFF. CDR3 in DNA: TGTGCCAGCAGCTCTCGTAGCGGGAGTTTCTACAATGAGCAGTTCTTC.

This chain connects TRBV15 to TRBJ2-4, with D perhaps matching TRBD2 (5 bases). Looked up from germline, CDR1 is LNHNV and CDR2 is YYDKDF (reference sequence). The CDR3 runs 18 residues. CDR3 sequence (DNA): TGTAACACCAGCAGAGGCGTTGAAGGAGGTCTGGCCAAAAACATTCAGTACTTC. It is translated as CNTSRGVEGGLAKNIQYF. Variable domain in full (rest from reference TRBV15 and TRBJ2-4): DAMVIQNPRYQVTQFGKPVTLSCSQTLNHNVMYWYQQKSSQAPKLLFHYYDKDFNNEADTPDNFQSRRPNTSFCFLDIRSPGLGDTAMYLCNTSRGVEGGLAKNIQYFGAGTRLSVL.

Comments on this clonotype: One end of the junction fails to match germline, which may point to a read error. The genes are TRBV7-7 and TRBJ2-3; the match to TRBD2 covers 12 bases. Germline loops: CDR1 SSHAT, CDR2 FNYEAQ (reference sequence). The CDR3 has 19 amino acids. Here the CDR3 reads CASSPLAGGGKFSTDTQYF. The CDR3 DNA sequence: TGTGCTAGCAGCCCACTAGCGGGGGGCGGTAAATTTAGCACAGATACGCAGTATTTT.

The chain combines TRBV20-1 with TRBJ2-3; D unresolved. CDR1 is DFQATT, CDR2 SNEGSKA, per germline (reference sequence). V was shortened by 3 bases and J by 1 base, with 14 bases between the two germline ends. The CDR3 covers 15 residues. CDR3 in DNA: TGCAGTGCTAGTCGCAGTGGACCGGGCACAGATACGCAGTATTTT. This encodes CSASRSGPGTDTQYF.

This clonotype was counted a single time. The CDR3 DNA reads as TGCGCCAGCAGCCAAGATCGGGCGGGACATCAGTACTTC. Its translation: CASSQDRAGHQYF. The chain is built from TRBV4-3 and TRBJ2-7; either TRBD1 or TRBD2 may supply D (6 bases each). The CDR3 totals 13 residues. Germline-derived CDR1 and CDR2 are LGHNA and YSLEER. With 0 bases removed from V and 10 bases from J, the gap between germline ends came to 13 bases.

The J gene is TRBJ1-1, the V gene TRBV27; TRBD1 might be the D (6 bases). The V end was cut by 3 bases, the J end by 0 bases, with 14 bases between. CDR3 length equals 16 residues. Germline V gene data show CDR1 as MNHEY and CDR2 as SMNVEV (reference sequence). The CDR3 sequence is CASSFRSQGMNTEAFF. CDR3 nucleotides: TGTGCCAGCAGTTTTCGGTCGCAGGGGATGAACACTGAAGCTTTCTTT.

The sample holds a few counts of this clonotype. The chain employs TRBV18 and TRBJ2-1; no clear D gene. V was trimmed by 3 bases and J by 1 base, leaving 16 bases between them. The CDR3 is 17 amino acids. Germline V gene lookup returns CDR1 KGHSH and CDR2 LQKENI. As DNA, the CDR3 is TGTGCCAGCTCACCCGGGCAGGCAATACTTTCCTACAATGAGCAGTTCTTC. This encodes CASSPGQAILSYNEQFF.

In this sample, this clonotype turned up many times. The chain uses TRBV6-5 and TRBJ2-7; TRBD2 aligns across 10 bases. Trimming cost V 2 bases and J 5 bases; bases outside gene matches: 3. The V gene's germline CDR1 is MNHEY and CDR2 SVGAGI. CDR3 length: 14 residues. CDR3 sequence: CASSYVLAGDEQYF. CDR3 coding DNA: TGTGCCAGCAGTTACGTCCTAGCGGGAGACGAGCAGTACTTC.

Many counts were recorded for this clonotype. The rearrangement links TRBV3-1 to TRBJ2-7, with D possibly matching TRBD2 (5 bases). Germline loops: CDR1 LGHDT, CDR2 YNNKEL (reference sequence). V lost 4 bases to trimming and J lost 5 bases, with 9 bases between them. The CDR3 has 12 amino acids. This CDR3 is CASSPEGHEQYF. CDR3 DNA: TGTGCCAGCAGCCCCGAGGGCCACGAGCAGTACTTC.

The chain combines TRBV20-1 with TRBJ2-1, with 13 bases identical to TRBD2. CDR1 and CDR2 from the germline V gene are DFQATT and SNEGSKA (reference sequence). Trimming cost V 2 bases and J 8 bases; bases outside gene matches: 6. This CDR3 is built from 15 residues. The CDR3 loop reads CSARKTSGRYDEQFF. CDR3 sequence (DNA): TGCAGTGCTAGAAAGACTAGCGGGAGGTACGATGAGCAGTTCTTC.

This clonotype was recorded at least ten times. J is TRBJ1-6 and V is TRBV5-1; 7 nucleotides line up with TRBD1. The germline CDR1 and CDR2 sequences are SGHRS and YFSETQ. V gave up 2 bases and J gave up 8 bases; unmatched junction bases: 1. This CDR3 spans 13 amino acids. The CDR3 DNA reads TGCGCCAGCAGCTTTGACAGGGATTCACCCCTCCACTTT. As protein: CASSFDRDSPLHF.

The chain is built from TRBV5-1 and TRBJ2-7; 8 positions match TRBD2. V trimming: 1 base; J trimming: 5 bases; junction bases outside the gene matches: 5. Per the germline V gene, CDR1 is SGHRS and CDR2 is YFSETQ. There are 14 residues in the CDR3. CDR3 sequence reads: CASSLSGSINEQYF. The DNA of the CDR3 is TGCGCCAGCAGCTTGAGCGGGAGCATCAACGAGCAGTACTTC.

The chain joins TRBV14 to TRBJ2-3; D remains ambiguous. In germline, CDR1 is SGHDN, CDR2 FVKESK. V lost 1 base and J lost 5, with 10 bases in between. This CDR3 comprises 14 residues. The DNA of the CDR3 is TGTGCCAGCAGCCAAGGAAAGGTTGTAGATACGCAGTATTTT. As protein: CASSQGKVVDTQYF.

In this sample, this clonotype turned up many times. The chain carries TRBV11-2 and TRBJ2-1; D uncertain. The CDR3 runs 14 residues. Germline-derived CDR1 and CDR2 are SGHAT and FQNNGV. The germline V and J ends were trimmed by 5 bases and 1 base, with 9 bases remaining between them. CDR3 protein: CASSPLRSYNEQFF. CDR3 in DNA: TGTGCCAGCAGCCCGCTTAGATCCTACAATGAGCAGTTCTTC.

The rearrangement links TRBV2 to TRBJ2-3; possibly TRBD1 or TRBD2 for D (5 bases each). Trimming left V 6 bases short and J 9 bases short, with 19 bases between. Germline V CDR1 and CDR2: SNHLY, FYNNEI. The CDR3 contains 14 residues. The CDR3 region is CASSSQYGAVTQYF. In nucleotides, the CDR3 is TGTGCCAGCAGCTCACAGTACGGGGCCGTCACGCAGTATTTT.

This clonotype appeared many times. V is TRBV14 and J is TRBJ2-1, with 9 bases matching TRBD2. V gave up 2 bases and J gave up 3 bases; unmatched junction bases: 11. This CDR3 region has 18 residues. In germline, CDR1 is SGHDN, CDR2 FVKESK. The CDR3 DNA sequence: TGTGCCAGCAGCCAACACGGGGCCCTAGCGGGAATCTACAATGAGCAGTTCTTC. This codes for CASSQHGALAGIYNEQFF. Filled out from reference TRBV14 and TRBJ2-1, the complete variable domain reads EAGVTQFPSHSVIEKGQTVTLRCDPISGHDNLYWYRRVMGKEIKFLLHFVKESKQDESGMPNNRFLAERTGGTYSTLKVQPAELEDSGVYFCASSQHGALAGIYNEQFFGPGTRLTVL.

This clonotype was recorded a few times. The chain carries TRBV7-2 and TRBJ2-1; 9 nucleotides line up with TRBD2. Germline V gene sequence: CDR1 SGHTA, CDR2 FQGNSA. The CDR3 is made up of 16 amino acids. J lost 6 bases, V lost 1 base, and 7 bases had no gene match. The CDR3 coding sequence is TGTGCCAGCAGCTTAGTGGCGCGGGGGGGTTTCAATGAGCAGTTCTTC. The encoded protein is CASSLVARGGFNEQFF.

This clonotype was detected only a few times. The rearrangement joins TRBV5-1 to TRBJ2-7, with 7 bases fitting TRBD1. The CDR3 is 14 amino acids. Germline lookup yields CDR1 SGHRS and CDR2 YFSETQ. J gave up 2 bases and V 3 bases, and 5 bases lay outside the gene matches. CDR3 protein: CASSSGQPTYEQYF. Written as DNA, the CDR3 is TGCGCCAGCAGCTCGGGACAGCCGACCTACGAGCAGTACTTC.